Listed here is a single TCR beta chain. V was cut by 3 bases and J by 6 bases, with 9 bases left in between. CDR3 length equals 12 residues. CDR1 is ENHRY and CDR2 is SYGVKD in the germline V gene. The data stem from a study of identifying expanded T cells in peripheral blood. The method was immunoSEQ multiplex PCR; TCRdb's version includes in-frame clones alone and lacks a portion of them. This sample carries more than 80,000 clones, roughly 88% of them seen once, and the ten largest clones take approximately 4%. The origin of this receptor is a person between 18 and 75 years old in good health. This chain connects TRBV10-3 to TRBJ2-7; D perhaps matches TRBD1 (5 bases). Source material: blood. CDR3 amino acids: CAISDRAGEQYF. The CDR3 DNA is TGTGCCATCAGTGACAGGGCCGGCGAGCAGTACTTC.